A single sample gave rise to the 25 T cell receptor beta chains below, sequenced in a study of blood T cell repertoires in COVID-19. Using immunoSEQ multiplex PCR, the repertoire was profiled, and TCRdb retains in-frame clones only, with some absent. This repertoire shows about 320,000 clones, under 95% found once; its top ten account for around 2.6%. What was sequenced was PBMCs or T cells enriched from blood (not recorded which). Source of these receptors: a man aged 60-69 years who had recovered from COVID-19.

The chain carries TRBV13 and TRBJ1-2, with D perhaps TRBD1 (6 bases). The V and J ends lost 5 bases and 6 bases respectively, with 16 bases between them. This CDR3 spans 14 amino acids. Germline CDR1 reads PRHDT; CDR2 reads FYEKMQ (reference sequence). As DNA, the CDR3 is TGTGCCAGCAGCAAGAAGGGGGATCGGAATGGCTACACCTTC. The encoded protein is CASSKKGDRNGYTF.

V usage is TRBV11-3 and J usage is TRBJ2-1; TRBD1 aligns across 8 bases. The CDR3 consists of 16 residues. Germline V CDR1 and CDR2: SGHNT, YENEEA. V lost 5 bases to trimming and J lost 0 bases; unmatched junction nucleotides: 6. CDR3 coding DNA: TGTGCCAGCAGCAGCCGAGGGACAGGCTCCTACAATGAGCAGTTCTTC. Translation gives CASSSRGTGSYNEQFF.

V and J are TRBV28 and TRBJ1-3; D is perhaps TRBD1 (5 bases). V lost 3 bases to trimming and J lost 3 bases, with 9 bases between them. In germline, CDR1 is MDHEN, CDR2 SYDVKM. The CDR3 spans 14 residues. CDR3 sequence (DNA): TGTGCCAGCAGTTTGGGGGGTGTTGGAAACACCATATATTTT. Its translation: CASSLGGVGNTIYF.

The genes are TRBV19 and TRBJ2-3; D is possibly TRBD1 (5 bases). V lost 9 bases and J 6 bases, leaving 22 bases between the germline ends. Germline V gene data show CDR1 as LNHDA and CDR2 as SQIVND (reference sequence). The CDR3 consists of 15 residues. The CDR3 sequence: CASALTALGMDTQYF. The DNA for the CDR3 is TGTGCCAGCGCCCTGACAGCGCTAGGTATGGATACGCAGTATTTT.

V is TRBV5-1 and J is TRBJ1-1, with 7 bases lining up with TRBD1. The germline gives CDR1 SGHRS, CDR2 YFSETQ. Losses at the gene ends were 4 bases for V and 1 base for J; bases not matched to a gene: 7. The CDR3 loop spans 15 amino acids. The CDR3, as DNA: TGCGCCAGCAGCCAAACCGGGACAGCGAACACTGAAGCTTTCTTT. Its translation: CASSQTGTANTEAFF.

The chain has TRBV12-3 or TRBV12-4 and TRBJ2-1; no clear D gene. This CDR3 has 12 amino acids. Trimming left V 8 bases short and J 2 bases short, with 7 bases between. The CDR3: CASSPAYNEQFF. The CDR3 DNA sequence: TGTGCCAGCTCGCCGGCCTACAATGAGCAGTTCTTC.

This chain connects TRBV7-9 to TRBJ2-7; perhaps TRBD1 as D (6 bases). CDR3 length equals 16 residues. The germline V and J ends were trimmed by 5 bases and 6 bases, with 23 bases remaining between them. Germline-derived CDR1 and CDR2 are SEHNR and FQNEAQ (reference sequence). As DNA, the CDR3 is TGTGCCAGCAGCGGGGGTGGTTACAGGGAAGTTGGCGAGCAGTACTTC. Its translation: CASSGGGYREVGEQYF. Based on the CDR3 plus reference TRBV7-9 and TRBJ2-7, the full variable domain is DTGVSQNPRHKITKRGQNVTFRCDPISEHNRLYWYRQTLGQGPEFLTYFQNEAQLEKSRLLSDRFSAERPKGSFSTLEIQRTEQGDSAMYLCASSGGGYREVGEQYFGPGTRLTVT.

J is TRBJ1-4 and V is TRBV6-5, with D perhaps matching TRBD1 (6 bases). Germline V gene lookup returns CDR1 MNHEY and CDR2 SVGAGI. This CDR3 is built from 14 residues. V was shortened by 6 bases and J by 3 bases, with 11 bases between the two germline ends. Here the CDR3 DNA reads TGTGCCAGCAGGAAAACAGGGTCTAATGAAAAACTGTTTTTT. It encodes CASRKTGSNEKLFF.

V usage is TRBV10-3 and J usage is TRBJ1-1; 8 bases are shared with TRBD1. The V gene end was trimmed by 6 bases and the J gene end by 0 bases; junction bases not matched to a gene: 3. The CDR3 consists of 14 residues. Germline lookup yields CDR1 ENHRY and CDR2 SYGVKD. The CDR3 DNA is TGTGCCATCAGGGGACAGGCGGTGAACACTGAAGCTTTCTTT. It translates to CAIRGQAVNTEAFF.

The chain combines TRBV25-1 with TRBJ2-1; 9 bases are shared with TRBD2. This CDR3 contains 15 residues. The V gene's germline CDR1 is MGHDK and CDR2 SYGVNS. Losses at the gene ends were 1 base for V and 5 bases for J; bases not matched to a gene: 3. The DNA for the CDR3 is TGTGCCAGCAGTGAATTAGCGGGAGATAACAATGAGCAGTTCTTC. It encodes CASSELAGDNNEQFF.

This clone was picked up a small number of times. The V gene is TRBV6-1, the J gene TRBJ1-5; D not certain. Germline lookup yields CDR1 MNHNS and CDR2 SASEGT. Trimming pared 4 bases from V and 0 bases from J, leaving 16 bases between. The CDR3 runs to 17 residues. The CDR3 DNA reads as TGTGCCAGCAGTGTGGAGGGTAGGGTTAATAGCAATCAGCCCCAGCATTTT. Protein product: CASSVEGRVNSNQPQHF.

CDR3 amino acids: CAWAGTHNEQFF. In nucleotides, the CDR3 is TGTGCCTGGGCCGGGACTCACAATGAGCAGTTCTTC. V gene TRBV30 combines with J gene TRBJ2-1; perhaps TRBD2 as D (6 bases). The germline CDR1 and CDR2 sequences are GTSNPN and SVGIG (reference sequence). The CDR3 length is 12 residues. V was pared by 5 bases and J by 5 bases, with 10 bases between.

The J gene is TRBJ2-1, the V gene TRBV20-1; 9 bases match TRBD2. CDR3 length: 15 residues. Germline trimming cut 3 bases from V and 2 bases from J; bases unmatched to any gene: 5. Germline loops: CDR1 DFQATT, CDR2 SNEGSKA (reference sequence). The CDR3 nucleotides are TGCAGTGCTAGTCTTGGCGGGAGGGCCTACAATGAGCAGTTCTTC. Translated: CSASLGGRAYNEQFF.

This clone has a single count. The chain employs TRBV6-5 and TRBJ1-5; 9 positions agree with TRBD1. J lost 5 bases, V lost 6 bases, and 2 bases had no gene match. The CDR3 contains 13 residues. The V gene's germline CDR1 is MNHEY and CDR2 SVGAGI. CDR3 amino acids: CASSRDRDQPQHF. CDR3 sequence (DNA): TGTGCCAGCAGCCGGGACAGGGATCAGCCCCAGCATTTT.

In DNA form, the CDR3 reads TGTGCCAGCAGCCGAGGGGGCCGGGCTGAAGCTTTCTTT. Protein product: CASSRGGRAEAFF. This rearrangement joins TRBV9 to TRBJ1-1, with TRBD1 matching over 7 bases. With V trimmed by 4 bases and J by 6 bases, 6 bases remained unmatched. In germline, CDR1 is SGDLS, CDR2 YYNGEE. The CDR3 has 13 residues.

The rearrangement links TRBV24-1 to TRBJ2-3; tentative D call: TRBD2 (6 bases). The germline gives CDR1 KGHDR, CDR2 SFDVKD. CDR3 length: 14 amino acids. V dropped 7 bases and J dropped 4 bases, with 14 bases sitting between them. The CDR3, as DNA: TGTGCCACCAGCCGCCCGGGGGATTCAGATACGCAGTATTTT. Amino acid sequence: CATSRPGDSDTQYF.

The rearrangement links TRBV6-5 to TRBJ1-5, with D perhaps matching TRBD1 (5 bases). Deletions cut 6 bases from V and 3 bases from J, with 12 bases between. Germline lookup yields CDR1 MNHEY and CDR2 SVGAGI. The CDR3 runs to 14 residues. CDR3 residues: CASRVGGSNQPQHF. The CDR3 DNA reads as TGTGCCAGCAGAGTGGGGGGTTCCAATCAGCCCCAGCATTTT.

The gene calls are TRBV28 and TRBJ1-2, with 9 bases fitting TRBD1. The junction had 11 bases not matched to a gene; V was cut back by 5 bases and J by 4 bases. Germline V gene data show CDR1 as MDHEN and CDR2 as SYDVKM. CDR3 length equals 16 residues. The CDR3 sequence is CASSEINRGLIYGYTF. CDR3 DNA sequence: TGTGCCAGCAGTGAGATCAACAGGGGGCTTATCTATGGCTACACCTTC.

The chain joins TRBV10-3 to TRBJ2-1, with 9 bases matching TRBD2. V shed 8 bases and J 3 bases; nucleotides not matched to a gene: 2. CDR3 length: 13 amino acids. Germline assignment: CDR1 ENHRY and CDR2 SYGVKD. CDR3 DNA: TGTGCCATCTCTAGCGGGAACTACAATGAGCAGTTCTTC. Translating it yields CAISSGNYNEQFF.

V is TRBV7-3 and J is TRBJ1-3; possibly TRBD1 for D (6 bases). This CDR3 is 13 amino acids long. Deletions cut 2 bases from V and 9 bases from J, with 11 bases between. Per germline, CDR1 SGHTA and CDR2 FQGTGA. The CDR3 reads CASSLYRDATIYF. DNA for the CDR3: TGTGCCAGCAGCTTATACAGGGACGCCACCATATATTTT.

V usage is TRBV3-1 (or the pseudogene TRBV3-2) and J usage is TRBJ1-1; TRBD1 aligns across 8 bases. The CDR3 runs 14 residues. Germline V CDR1 and CDR2: LGHDT, YNNKEL (reference sequence). V lost 4 bases and J lost 1; bases outside the gene matches: 2. The CDR3 protein is CASSRTGGNTEAFF. CDR3 sequence (DNA): TGTGCCAGCAGCCGAACAGGGGGGAACACTGAAGCTTTCTTT.

The chain combines TRBV6-6 with TRBJ2-7; D might be TRBD1 (6 bases). The CDR3 is 14 amino acids. With 0 bases removed from V and 3 bases from J, the gap between germline ends came to 9 bases. Germline V gene sequence: CDR1 MNHNY, CDR2 SVGAGI (reference sequence). The CDR3 DNA is TGTGCCAGCAGTTACTCCTCAGGGGTCTACGAGCAGTACTTC. It is translated as CASSYSSGVYEQYF.

The V gene is TRBV11-2, the J gene TRBJ1-2; 7 bases agree with TRBD1. Germline values: CDR1 SGHAT, CDR2 FQNNGV. CDR3 length: 17 residues. V was pared by 4 bases and J by 5 bases, with 16 bases of the junction left unmatched. CDR3 sequence reads: CASSSAQGDSLTYGYTF. The DNA for the CDR3 is TGTGCCAGCAGCTCCGCTCAAGGGGACAGCCTTACTTATGGCTACACCTTC.

This chain uses TRBV5-1 with TRBJ2-2; TRBD2 matches at 10 bases. Unmatched junction bases numbered 5, after V lost 1 base and J lost 8 bases. Germline loops: CDR1 SGHRS, CDR2 YFSETQ. The CDR3 is made up of 15 amino acids. CDR3: CASSLTSGTSGELFF. CDR3 in DNA: TGCGCCAGCAGCTTGACTAGCGGGACGTCTGGGGAGCTGTTTTTT.

The V and J genes are TRBV6-5 and TRBJ1-6; TRBD1 might be the D (6 bases). Germline V gene data show CDR1 as MNHEY and CDR2 as SVGAGI. The CDR3 is 16 amino acids. Trimming cost V 2 bases and J 0 bases, with 8 bases left between them. This CDR3 reads CASSYGQSSYNSPLHF. As DNA, the CDR3 is TGTGCCAGCAGTTACGGACAGAGCTCCTATAATTCACCCCTCCACTTT.